The clone carrying this TCR beta chain was observed a single time. This may be a read error, as it is one base from a much larger clone. The sample belongs to a study of patients and donors after allogeneic stem cell transplantation. TCRdb used MiXCR to reprocess the RT-PCR reads, holding one entry per CDR3 protein. This table has around 170,000 distinct CDR3 sequences, roughly 22% appearing once. This CDR3 has 16 amino acids. CDR1 and CDR2 (germline): SEHNR, FQNEAQ (reference sequence). The V call is TRBV7-9, the J call TRBJ1-1, with a weak D call TRBD1 (6 bases). The sample taken for sequencing was blood, either unsorted or a sorted T cell fraction (not recorded which). This clonotype was obtained from a human donor who was either an allogeneic HSCT recipient or a stem cell or donor lymphocyte infusion donor (not recorded which). It is not recorded whose cells these are; they may come from a transplant donor. The CDR3 protein is CANSRGRWELNTEAFF. CDR3 coding DNA: TGTGCCAACAGCAGGGGACGTTGGGAGTTGAACACTGAAGCTTTCTTT.